This section outlines one T cell receptor beta chain sequence together with its context. Molecular barcoding with unique molecular identifiers was used for the TCRbeta library. TCRdb analysed the PCR reads with MiXCR anew, one entry per CDR3 protein. The repertoire includes 500,000 to 600,000 distinct CDR3 sequences, 27% of them detected once, and 30% to 40% sits in the top ten. The V end lost 4 bases, the J end lost 6 bases, and 16 bases lay between the germline ends. Germline V gene data show CDR1 as SQVTM and CDR2 as ANQGSEA. The CDR3 sequence is 13 residues long. These data come from a study of T-cell reconstitution after alpha-beta-depleted transplantation in children.

V and J are TRBV29-1 and TRBJ2-7; weak D call: TRBD1 (5 bases). The TCR originated in a boy less than two years old with Wiskott-Aldrich syndrome, due to receive a stem cell transplant. Sequenced material: PBMCs, taken before TCRalphabeta/CD19-depleted stem cell transplant. The CDR3: CSVGEPRVAEQYF. The CDR3 region has the DNA TGCAGCGTTGGCGAGCCCAGGGTTGCCGAGCAGTACTTC.